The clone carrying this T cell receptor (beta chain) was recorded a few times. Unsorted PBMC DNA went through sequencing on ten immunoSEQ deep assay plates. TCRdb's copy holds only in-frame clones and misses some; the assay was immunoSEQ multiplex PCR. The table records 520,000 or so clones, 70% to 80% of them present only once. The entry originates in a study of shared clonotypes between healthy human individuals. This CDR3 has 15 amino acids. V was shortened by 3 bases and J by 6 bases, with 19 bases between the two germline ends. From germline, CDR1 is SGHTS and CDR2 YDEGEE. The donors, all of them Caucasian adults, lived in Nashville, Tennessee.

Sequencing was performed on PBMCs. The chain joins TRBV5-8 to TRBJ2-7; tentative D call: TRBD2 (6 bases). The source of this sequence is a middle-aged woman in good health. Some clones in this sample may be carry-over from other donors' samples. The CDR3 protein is CASSSLGEAESEQYF. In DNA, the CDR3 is TGTGCCAGCAGCTCCTTAGGGGAGGCTGAGTCCGAGCAGTACTTC.